This TCR beta chain emerged from a study of cytotoxic CD8 clonotypes in ibrutinib-treated CLL. On the study more broadly: On average, around 89,000 productive rearrangements and 200,000 to 300,000 productive templates per sample.

This CDR3 spans 14 amino acids. V was pared by 3 bases and J by 7 bases, with 1 base of the junction left unmatched. Germline V gene lookup returns CDR1 PRHDT and CDR2 FYEKMQ (reference sequence). Data came from immunoSEQ multiplex PCR; TCRdb stores just in-frame clones and leaves some out. The table records over 250,000 clones, more than 70% of them present only once. V usage is TRBV13 and J usage is TRBJ2-1; 12 bases map to TRBD2. The clonotype originates from a human donor with chronic lymphocytic leukemia. The input for sequencing was PBMCs, taken at disease progression, from a patient treated with ibrutinib. Here the CDR3 reads CASSFGTSGNEQFF. As DNA, the CDR3 is TGTGCCAGCAGCTTCGGGACTAGCGGGAATGAGCAGTTCTTC.